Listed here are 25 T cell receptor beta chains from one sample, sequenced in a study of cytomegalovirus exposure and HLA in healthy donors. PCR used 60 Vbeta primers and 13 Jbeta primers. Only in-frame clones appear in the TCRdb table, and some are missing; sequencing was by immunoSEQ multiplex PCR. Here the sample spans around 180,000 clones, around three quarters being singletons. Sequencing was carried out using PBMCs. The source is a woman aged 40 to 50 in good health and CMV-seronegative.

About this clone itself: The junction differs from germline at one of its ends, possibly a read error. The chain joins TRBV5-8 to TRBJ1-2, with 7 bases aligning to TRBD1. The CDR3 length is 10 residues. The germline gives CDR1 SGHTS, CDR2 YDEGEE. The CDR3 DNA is TGTGCCAGCAGCTGGGAAGGGGGCTCCTTC. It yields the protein CASSWEGGSF.

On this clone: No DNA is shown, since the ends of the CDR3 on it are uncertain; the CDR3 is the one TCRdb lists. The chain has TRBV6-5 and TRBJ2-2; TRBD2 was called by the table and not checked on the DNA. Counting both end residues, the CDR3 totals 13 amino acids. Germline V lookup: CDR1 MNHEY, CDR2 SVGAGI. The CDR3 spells CASSSSNTGELFF.

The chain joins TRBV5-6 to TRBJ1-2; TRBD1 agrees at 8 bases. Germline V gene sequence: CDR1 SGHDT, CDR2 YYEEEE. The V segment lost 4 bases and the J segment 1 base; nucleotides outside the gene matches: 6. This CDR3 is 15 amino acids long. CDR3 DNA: TGTGCCAGCAGCGGGAACAGGGGGGGTAACTATGGCTACACCTTC. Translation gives CASSGNRGGNYGYTF. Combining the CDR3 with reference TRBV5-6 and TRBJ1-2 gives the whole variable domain DAGVTQSPTHLIKTRGQQVTLRCSPKSGHDTVSWYQQALGQGPQFIFQYYEEEERQRGNFPDRFSGHQFPNYSSELNVNALLLGDSALYLCASSGNRGGNYGYTFGSGTRLTVV.

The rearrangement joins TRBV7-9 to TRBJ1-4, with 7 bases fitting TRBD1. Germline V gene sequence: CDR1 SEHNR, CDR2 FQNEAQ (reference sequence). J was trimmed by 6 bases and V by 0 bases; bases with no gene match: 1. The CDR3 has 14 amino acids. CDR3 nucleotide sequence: TGTGCCAGCAGCTTAGCCGGGACAGATGAAAAACTGTTTTTT. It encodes CASSLAGTDEKLFF. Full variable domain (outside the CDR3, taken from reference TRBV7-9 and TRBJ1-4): DTGVSQNPRHKITKRGQNVTFRCDPISEHNRLYWYRQTLGQGPEFLTYFQNEAQLEKSRLLSDRFSAERPKGSFSTLEIQRTEQGDSAMYLCASSLAGTDEKLFFGSGTQLSVL.

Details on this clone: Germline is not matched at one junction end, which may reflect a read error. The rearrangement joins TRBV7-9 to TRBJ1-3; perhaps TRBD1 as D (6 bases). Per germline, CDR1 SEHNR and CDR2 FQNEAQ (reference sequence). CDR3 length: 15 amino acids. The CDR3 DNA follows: TGTTCCAGCAGCAACCAGGGGCCCTTCGGGAACACCATATATTTT. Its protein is CSSSNQGPFGNTIYF.

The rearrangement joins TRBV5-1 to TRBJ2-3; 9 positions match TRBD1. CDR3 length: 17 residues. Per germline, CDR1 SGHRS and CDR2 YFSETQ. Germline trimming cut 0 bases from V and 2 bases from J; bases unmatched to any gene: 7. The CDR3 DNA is TGCGCCAGCAGCTTGGCCCCGGGACAGGGATACACAGATACGCAGTATTTT. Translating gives CASSLAPGQGYTDTQYF.

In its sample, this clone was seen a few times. The CDR3 loop is CASSPLGTRDSPLHF. The CDR3 DNA reads as TGCGCCAGCAGCCCCCTAGGGACACGAGATTCACCCCTCCACTTT. The rearrangement uses TRBV5-1 and TRBJ1-6; the D gene is possibly TRBD1 (6 bases). Germline assignment: CDR1 SGHRS and CDR2 YFSETQ. The V end lost 4 bases, the J end lost 8 bases, and 16 bases lay between the germline ends. The CDR3 runs to 15 residues.

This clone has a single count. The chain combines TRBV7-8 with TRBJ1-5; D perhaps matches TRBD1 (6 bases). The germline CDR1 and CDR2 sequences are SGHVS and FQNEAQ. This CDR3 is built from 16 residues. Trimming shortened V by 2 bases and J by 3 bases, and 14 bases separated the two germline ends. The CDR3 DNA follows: TGTGCCAGCAGCTTACTTCTGGGGGCCATCAATCAGCCCCAGCATTTT. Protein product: CASSLLLGAINQPQHF. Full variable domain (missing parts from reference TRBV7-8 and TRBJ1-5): GAGVSQSPRYKVAKRGQDVALRCDPISGHVSLFWYQQALGQGPEFLTYFQNEAQLDKSGLPSDRFFAERPEGSVSTLKIQRTQQEDSAVYLCASSLLLGAINQPQHFGDGTRLSIL.

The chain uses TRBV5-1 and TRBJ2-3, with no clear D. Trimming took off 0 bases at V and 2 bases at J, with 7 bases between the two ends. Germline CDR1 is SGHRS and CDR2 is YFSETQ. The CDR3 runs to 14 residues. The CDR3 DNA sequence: TGCGCCAGCAGCTTGGACAGTGCCACAGATACGCAGTATTTT. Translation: CASSLDSATDTQYF. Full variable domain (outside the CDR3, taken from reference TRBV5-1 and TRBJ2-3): KAGVTQTPRYLIKTRGQQVTLSCSPISGHRSVSWYQQTPGQGLQFLFEYFSETQRNKGNFPGRFSGRQFSNSRSEMNVSTLELGDSALYLCASSLDSATDTQYFGPGTRLTVL.

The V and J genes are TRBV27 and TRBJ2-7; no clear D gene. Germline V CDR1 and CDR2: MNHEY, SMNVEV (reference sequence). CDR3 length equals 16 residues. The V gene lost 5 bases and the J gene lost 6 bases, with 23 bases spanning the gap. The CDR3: CASSPAFSAVSPEQYF. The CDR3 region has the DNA TGTGCCAGCAGTCCGGCATTCAGCGCAGTGAGTCCCGAGCAGTACTTC.

The CDR3 DNA reads as TGTGCCAGCAGCGCCCCCGGGGGTCGTAGTGAGACCCAGTACTTC. The encoded protein is CASSAPGGRSETQYF. The rearrangement joins TRBV7-9 to TRBJ2-5; D perhaps matches TRBD2 (6 bases). The CDR3 runs 15 residues. Germline V CDR1 and CDR2: SEHNR, FQNEAQ (reference sequence). Trimming left V 5 bases short and J 5 bases short, with 18 bases between.

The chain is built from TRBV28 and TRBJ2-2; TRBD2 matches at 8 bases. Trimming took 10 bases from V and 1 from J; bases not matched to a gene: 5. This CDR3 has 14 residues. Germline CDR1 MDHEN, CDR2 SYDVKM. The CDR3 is CAISSGWNTGELFF. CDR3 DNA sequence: TGTGCCATTTCTAGCGGGTGGAACACCGGGGAGCTGTTTTTT. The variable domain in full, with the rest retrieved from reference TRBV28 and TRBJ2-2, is DVKVTQSSRYLVKRTGEKVFLECVQDMDHENMFWYRQDPGLGLRLIYFSYDVKMKEKGDIPEGYSVSREKKERFSLILESASTNQTSMYLCAISSGWNTGELFFGEGSRLTVL.

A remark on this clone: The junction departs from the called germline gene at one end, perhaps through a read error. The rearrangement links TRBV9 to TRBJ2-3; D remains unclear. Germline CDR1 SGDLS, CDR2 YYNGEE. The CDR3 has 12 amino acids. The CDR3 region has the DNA TGTGCCAGCAGCACCCACACAGATACGCGGTATTTT. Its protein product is CASSTHTDTRYF. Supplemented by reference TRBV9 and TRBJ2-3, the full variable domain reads DSGVTQTPKHLITATGQRVTLRCSPRSGDLSVYWYQQSLDQGLQFLIQYYNGEERAKGNILERFSAQQFPDLHSELNLSSLELGDSALYFCASSTHTDTRYFGPGTRLTVL.

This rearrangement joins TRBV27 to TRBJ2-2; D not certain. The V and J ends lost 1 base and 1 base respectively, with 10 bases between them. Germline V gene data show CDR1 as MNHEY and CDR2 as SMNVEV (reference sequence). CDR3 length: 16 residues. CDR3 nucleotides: TGTGCCAGCAGTTTATTTGGTCCGGGGAACACCGGGGAGCTGTTTTTT. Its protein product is CASSLFGPGNTGELFF.

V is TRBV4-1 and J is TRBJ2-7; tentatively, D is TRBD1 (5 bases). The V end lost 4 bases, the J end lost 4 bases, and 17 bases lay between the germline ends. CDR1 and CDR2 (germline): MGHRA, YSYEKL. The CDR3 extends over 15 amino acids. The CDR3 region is CASSLSRQNLYEQYF. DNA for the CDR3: TGCGCCAGCAGCCTCAGTCGACAGAATTTATACGAGCAGTACTTC.

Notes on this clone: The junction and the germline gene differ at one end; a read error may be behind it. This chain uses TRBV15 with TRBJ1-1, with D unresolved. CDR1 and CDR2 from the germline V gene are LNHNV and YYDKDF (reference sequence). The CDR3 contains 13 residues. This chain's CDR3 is CAASRDRVTEAFF. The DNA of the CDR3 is TGTGCCGCCAGCAGAGATCGAGTCACTGAAGCTTTCTTT. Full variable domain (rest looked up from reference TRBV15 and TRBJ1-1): DAMVIQNPRYQVTQFGKPVTLSCSQTLNHNVMYWYQQKSSQAPKLLFHYYDKDFNNEADTPDNFQSRRPNTSFCFLDIRSPGLGDTAMYLCAASRDRVTEAFFGQGTRLTVV.

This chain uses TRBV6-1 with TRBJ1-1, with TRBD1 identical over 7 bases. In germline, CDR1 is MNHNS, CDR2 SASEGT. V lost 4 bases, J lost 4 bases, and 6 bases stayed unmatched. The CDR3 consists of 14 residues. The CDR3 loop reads CASSAQGEGTEAFF. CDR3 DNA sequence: TGTGCCAGCAGTGCCCAGGGGGAAGGCACTGAAGCTTTCTTT.

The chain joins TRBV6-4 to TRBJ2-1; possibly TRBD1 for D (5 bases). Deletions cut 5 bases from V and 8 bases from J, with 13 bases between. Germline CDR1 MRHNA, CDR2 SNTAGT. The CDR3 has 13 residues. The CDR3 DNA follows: TGTGCCAGCAGTAGATCCAGGGATCATGAGCAGTTCTTC. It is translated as CASSRSRDHEQFF.

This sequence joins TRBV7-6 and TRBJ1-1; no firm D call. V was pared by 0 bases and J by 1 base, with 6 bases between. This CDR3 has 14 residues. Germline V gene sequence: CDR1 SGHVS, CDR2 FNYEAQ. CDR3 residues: CASSLALGNTEAFF. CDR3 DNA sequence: TGTGCCAGCAGCTTAGCTCTAGGGAACACTGAAGCTTTCTTT.

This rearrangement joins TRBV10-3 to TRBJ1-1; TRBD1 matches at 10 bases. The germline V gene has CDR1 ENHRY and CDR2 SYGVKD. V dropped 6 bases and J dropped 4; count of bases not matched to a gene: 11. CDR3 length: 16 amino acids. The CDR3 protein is CAIRPGQGRAATEAFF. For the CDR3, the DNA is TGTGCCATCAGGCCGGGACAGGGGAGAGCGGCCACTGAAGCTTTCTTT.

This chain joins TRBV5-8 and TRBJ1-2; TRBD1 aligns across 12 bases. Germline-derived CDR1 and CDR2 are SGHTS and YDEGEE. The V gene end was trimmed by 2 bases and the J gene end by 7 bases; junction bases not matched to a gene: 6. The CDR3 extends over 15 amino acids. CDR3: CASSLMGQGAGGYTF. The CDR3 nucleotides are TGTGCCAGCAGCTTAATGGGACAGGGGGCAGGTGGCTACACCTTC. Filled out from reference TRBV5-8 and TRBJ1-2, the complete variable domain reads EAGVTQSPTHLIKTRGQQATLRCSPISGHTSVYWYQQALGLGLQFLLWYDEGEERNRGNFPPRFSGRQFPNYSSELNVNALELEDSALYLCASSLMGQGAGGYTFGSGTRLTVV.

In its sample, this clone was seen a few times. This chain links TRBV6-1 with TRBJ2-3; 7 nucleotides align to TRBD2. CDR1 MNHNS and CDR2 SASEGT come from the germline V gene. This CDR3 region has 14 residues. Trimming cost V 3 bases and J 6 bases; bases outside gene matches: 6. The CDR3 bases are TGTGCCAGCAGTGACCTAGCGGCGTGGGATACGCAGTATTTT. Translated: CASSDLAAWDTQYF.

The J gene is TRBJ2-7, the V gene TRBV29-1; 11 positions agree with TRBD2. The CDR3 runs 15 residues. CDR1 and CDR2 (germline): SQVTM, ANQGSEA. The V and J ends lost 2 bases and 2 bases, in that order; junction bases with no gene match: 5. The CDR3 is CSVESGTSGTYEQYF. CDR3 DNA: TGCAGCGTTGAATCGGGGACTAGCGGTACCTACGAGCAGTACTTC.

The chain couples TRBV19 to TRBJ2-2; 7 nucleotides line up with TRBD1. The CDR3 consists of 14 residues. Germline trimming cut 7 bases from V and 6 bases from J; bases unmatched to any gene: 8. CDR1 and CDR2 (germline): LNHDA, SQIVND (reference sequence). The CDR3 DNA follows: TGTGCCAGTAAGGTTCTACAGGGGCCCGGGGAGCTGTTTTTT. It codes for CASKVLQGPGELFF.

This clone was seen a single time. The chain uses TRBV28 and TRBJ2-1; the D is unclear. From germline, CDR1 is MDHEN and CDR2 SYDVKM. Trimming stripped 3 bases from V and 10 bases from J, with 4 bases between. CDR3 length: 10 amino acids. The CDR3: CASSFREQFF. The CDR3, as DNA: TGTGCCAGCAGTTTTCGGGAGCAGTTCTTC.